Sequencing of this T cell receptor beta chain was carried out in a study of control samples from healthy donors and cancer patients. CDR1 is LNHDA and CDR2 is SQIVND in the germline V gene (reference sequence). Trimming cost V 7 bases and J 2 bases; bases outside gene matches: 8. This CDR3 has 15 residues. The method was immunoSEQ multiplex PCR; TCRdb's version includes in-frame clones alone and lacks a portion of them. Of 85,000 to 90,000 clones in the sample, 86% are singletons; the top ten hold roughly 20%. The chain combines TRBV19 with TRBJ1-2; 9 positions agree with TRBD1. The sequenced material came from blood. The receptor's source is a man younger than 45 in good health. Here the CDR3 reads CASTLGQGMNYGYTF. In DNA form, the CDR3 reads TGTGCCAGTACCCTAGGACAGGGGATGAACTATGGCTACACCTTC.